These 21 T cell receptor beta chains came from one sample sequenced in a study of blood T cell repertoires in COVID-19. Produced via immunoSEQ multiplex PCR; TCRdb's table is partial and in-frame only. The table records more than 300,000 clones, around 90% of them present only once. The specimen was peripheral blood. The origin of the receptors is a young man who had recovered from COVID-19.

The sample holds a few counts of this clone. The chain uses TRBV7-9 and TRBJ1-2; D remains ambiguous. Looked up from germline, CDR1 is SEHNR and CDR2 is FQNEAQ (reference sequence). This CDR3 comprises 14 residues. Trimming pared 1 base from V and 2 bases from J, leaving 8 bases between. CDR3 loop: CASSLDSRNYGYTF. The DNA of the CDR3 is TGTGCCAGCAGCTTAGACAGTAGGAACTATGGCTACACCTTC.

This sequence joins TRBV4-1 and TRBJ1-2; D gene uncertain. Trimming took off 0 bases at V and 3 bases at J, with 8 bases between the two ends. This CDR3 has 14 residues. From germline, CDR1 is MGHRA and CDR2 YSYEKL. CDR3 DNA sequence: TGCGCCAGCAGCCAAGAACCCCAGGACTATGGCTACACCTTC. This sequence encodes CASSQEPQDYGYTF.

The chain couples TRBV10-2 to TRBJ2-7, with 11 bases matching TRBD1. The CDR3 has 14 amino acids. The J segment lost 6 bases and the V segment lost 6 bases, leaving 7 bases of the junction unmatched. Germline lookup yields CDR1 WSHSY and CDR2 SAAADI. The CDR3 nucleotides are TGCGCCAGCAGGACCGGGACAGGGGGGTTCGAGCAGTACTTC. Its protein product is CASRTGTGGFEQYF.

V is TRBV19 and J is TRBJ2-7; the D is unclear. Between the trimmed V and J ends, which lost 5 bases and 0 bases, there was a span of 11 bases. Germline V gene lookup returns CDR1 LNHDA and CDR2 SQIVND (reference sequence). The CDR3 is 14 amino acids. The CDR3 protein is CASSPGGHSYEQYF. CDR3 sequence (DNA): TGTGCCAGTAGTCCCGGCGGCCACTCCTACGAGCAGTACTTC. Drawing the rest from reference TRBV19 and TRBJ2-7, the complete variable domain is DGGITQSPKYLFRKEGQNVTLSCEQNLNHDAMYWYRQDPGQGLRLIYYSQIVNDFQKGDIAEGYSVSREKKESFPLTVTSAQKNPTAFYLCASSPGGHSYEQYFGPGTRLTVT.

The genes are TRBV28 and TRBJ2-3; 11 bases fit TRBD2. V shed 5 bases, J shed 6 bases, and the junction held 7 bases outside the gene matches. The CDR3 is 15 residues long. Germline CDR1 reads MDHEN; CDR2 reads SYDVKM. The CDR3 spells CASSELAGEGDTQYF. The CDR3 nucleotides are TGTGCCAGCAGTGAACTAGCGGGAGAAGGCGATACGCAGTATTTT.

J is TRBJ1-1 and V is TRBV19, with D unresolved. The CDR3 totals 13 residues. The germline CDR1 and CDR2 sequences are LNHDA and SQIVND (reference sequence). Trimming removed 10 bases at V and 0 bases at J, with 12 bases between. CDR3 DNA sequence: TGTGCCACTATATCGGTCCTGAACACTGAAGCTTTCTTT. Translation: CATISVLNTEAFF.

The rearrangement links TRBV19 to TRBJ2-7; 7 nucleotides agree with TRBD2. Germline loops: CDR1 LNHDA, CDR2 SQIVND (reference sequence). Unmatched junction bases numbered 7, after V lost 6 bases and J lost 2 bases. The CDR3 consists of 14 residues. The CDR3 reads CASRATSATYEQYF. CDR3 DNA sequence: TGTGCCAGTAGAGCAACTAGCGCTACCTACGAGCAGTACTTC.

Only one count was recorded for this clone. V and J are TRBV19 and TRBJ1-2; D not resolved. Trimming removed 1 base from V and 8 bases from J, with 11 bases in between. Per germline, CDR1 LNHDA and CDR2 SQIVND (reference sequence). The CDR3 runs 13 residues. CDR3 region: CASSIVPGSGYTF. The CDR3 coding sequence is TGTGCCAGTAGTATAGTTCCGGGGAGCGGCTACACCTTC.

The V gene is TRBV4-3, the J gene TRBJ1-6; D is perhaps TRBD1 (5 bases). CDR1 is LGHNA and CDR2 is YSLEER in the germline V gene. Trimming took 3 bases from V and 7 from J, leaving 16 bases between them. CDR3 size: 16 residues. The CDR3 DNA sequence: TGCGCCAGCAGCCAGTCCCAGGGCTTTGGAAATTCACCCCTCCACTTT. Translating gives CASSQSQGFGNSPLHF.

The chain uses TRBV6-2 or TRBV6-3 and TRBJ1-5, with 9 bases that match TRBD1. V was clipped by 5 bases and J by 0 bases; unmatched bases: 17. Germline lookup yields CDR1 MNHEY and CDR2 SVGEGT. CDR3 length equals 20 residues. CDR3 loop: CASSHGGPDRGRYSNQPQHF. The CDR3 coding sequence is TGTGCCAGCAGTCACGGGGGACCGGACAGGGGCCGATATAGCAATCAGCCCCAGCATTTT.

The J gene is TRBJ2-4, the V gene TRBV4-2; D may be TRBD2 (6 bases). Germline CDR1 reads LGHNA; CDR2 reads YNFKEQ. Deletions cut 4 bases from V and 0 bases from J, with 13 bases between. The CDR3 totals 16 residues. CDR3 nucleotides: TGTGCCAGCAGCCTAGTAGCGGAACCAGCCAAAAACATTCAGTACTTC. Translating gives CASSLVAEPAKNIQYF.

The chain combines TRBV6-5 with TRBJ1-1; 8 bases are a match to TRBD1. This CDR3 has 12 residues. Losses at the gene ends were 7 bases for V and 7 bases for J; bases not matched to a gene: 5. Germline CDR1 is MNHEY and CDR2 is SVGAGI. The CDR3 DNA reads as TGTGCCAGCAATGGGGACAGGAATGAAGCTTTCTTT. This sequence encodes CASNGDRNEAFF.

V and J are TRBV6-5 and TRBJ2-1; D is possibly TRBD2 (6 bases). V was trimmed by 2 bases and J by 7 bases, leaving 15 bases between them. The CDR3 contains 15 residues. Germline CDR1 is MNHEY and CDR2 is SVGAGI. In nucleotides, the CDR3 is TGTGCCAGCAGTTACGCGGGAATTAGAGGAAATGAGCAGTTCTTC. It translates to CASSYAGIRGNEQFF.

The V and J genes are TRBV10-3 and TRBJ1-1, with D uncertain. With 3 bases removed from V and 0 bases from J, the gap between germline ends came to 5 bases. This CDR3 is 13 amino acids long. CDR1 is ENHRY and CDR2 is SYGVKD in the germline V gene. CDR3 sequence: CAISDQMNTEAFF. The CDR3 DNA is TGTGCCATCAGTGATCAGATGAACACTGAAGCTTTCTTT.

The chain combines TRBV18 with TRBJ2-1; 9 nucleotides agree with TRBD2. The CDR3 consists of 16 residues. J was trimmed by 6 bases and V by 3 bases; bases with no gene match: 9. From germline, CDR1 is KGHSH and CDR2 LQKENI. CDR3 nucleotide sequence: TGTGCCAGCTCACCGTTGGGACTAGCTGTTTCCAATGAGCAGTTCTTC. It codes for CASSPLGLAVSNEQFF.

The chain has TRBV6-5 and TRBJ2-7, with D maybe TRBD2 (5 bases). V dropped 7 bases and J dropped 5 bases, with 9 bases sitting between them. The CDR3 covers 11 residues. Germline values: CDR1 MNHEY, CDR2 SVGAGI. The CDR3 protein is CASNGNHEQYF. In nucleotides, the CDR3 is TGTGCCAGCAACGGGAATCACGAGCAGTACTTC.

The chain links TRBV6-5 to TRBJ1-1; tentative D call: TRBD1 (6 bases). This CDR3 spans 13 amino acids. V lost 5 bases and J lost 5, with 12 bases in between. Germline CDR1 and CDR2: MNHEY and SVGAGI. CDR3 amino acids: CASSPGTLTEAFF. For the CDR3, the DNA is TGTGCCAGCAGTCCCGGGACACTAACTGAAGCTTTCTTT.

This chain joins TRBV7-9 and TRBJ1-1; a weak D match, TRBD1 (6 bases). V lost 4 bases to trimming and J lost 2 bases, with 14 bases between them. Germline V gene data show CDR1 as SEHNR and CDR2 as FQNEAQ (reference sequence). CDR3 length: 15 amino acids. This CDR3 is CASSSRDTANTEAFF. Here the CDR3 DNA reads TGTGCCAGCAGCTCCAGGGACACCGCCAACACTGAAGCTTTCTTT. The entire variable domain, with the rest obtained from reference TRBV7-9 and TRBJ1-1, is as follows: DTGVSQNPRHKITKRGQNVTFRCDPISEHNRLYWYRQTLGQGPEFLTYFQNEAQLEKSRLLSDRFSAERPKGSFSTLEIQRTEQGDSAMYLCASSSRDTANTEAFFGQGTRLTVV.

V is TRBV4-1 and J is TRBJ2-1; maybe TRBD1 (5 bases). Germline V gene sequence: CDR1 MGHRA, CDR2 YSYEKL. Deletions cut 0 bases from V and 0 bases from J, with 9 bases between. The CDR3 runs to 16 residues. CDR3 region: CASSQEQGSSYNEQFF. The CDR3 DNA follows: TGCGCCAGCAGCCAAGAGCAGGGTAGCTCCTACAATGAGCAGTTCTTC.

V usage is TRBV4-3 and J usage is TRBJ1-4; D gene ambiguous. Germline CDR1 is LGHNA and CDR2 is YSLEER. The CDR3 is made up of 17 amino acids. V gave up 1 base and J gave up 3 bases, with 15 bases separating them. CDR3 protein: CASSQVRQLGPNEKLFF. The CDR3 DNA sequence: TGCGCCAGCAGCCAAGTGAGGCAGCTAGGTCCTAATGAAAAACTGTTTTTT.

This CDR3 is CASSQDSRTGSGYTF. The CDR3 region has the DNA TGTGCCAGCAGCCAAGACTCTAGGACAGGGTCTGGCTACACCTTC. The chain has TRBV3-1 (or the pseudogene TRBV3-2) and TRBJ1-2; 8 bases fit TRBD1. The germline gives CDR1 LGHDT, CDR2 YNNKEL (reference sequence). V lost 0 bases, J lost 7 bases, and 7 bases stayed unmatched. The CDR3 is made up of 15 amino acids.